This T cell receptor (beta chain) was identified in a study of blood T cell repertoires in COVID-19. Produced via immunoSEQ multiplex PCR; TCRdb's table is partial and in-frame only. The table lists some 300,000 clones, around 90% of them singletons. In its sample, this clone was seen a few times. Between the trimmed V and J ends, which lost 4 bases and 6 bases, there was a span of 18 bases. The CDR3 sequence is 15 residues long. CDR1 and CDR2 from the germline V gene are GTSNPN and SVGIG (reference sequence). Sequencing was carried out using peripheral blood. The V call is TRBV30, the J call TRBJ1-4; TRBD1 is a possible D gene (6 bases). This receptor was taken from a man between 70 and 80 years old with acute or convalescent COVID-19. CDR3 amino acids: CAWTPKGGSDEKLFF. DNA for the CDR3: TGTGCCTGGACTCCTAAGGGGGGGTCTGATGAAAAACTGTTTTTT. Full variable domain (rest looked up from reference TRBV30 and TRBJ1-4): SQTIHQWPATLVQPVGSPLSLECTVEGTSNPNLYWYRQAAGRGLQLLFYSVGIGQISSEVPQNLSASRPQDRQFILSSKKLLLSDSGFYLCAWTPKGGSDEKLFFGSGTQLSVL.